This is a list of T cell receptor beta chains from one sample in a study of blood T cell repertoires in COVID-19. Using immunoSEQ multiplex PCR, the repertoire was profiled, and TCRdb retains in-frame clones only, with some absent. This table holds 150,000 to 200,000 clones, about 84% found once. Sequences were obtained from peripheral blood. The receptor set was obtained from a woman younger than 45 with acute or convalescent COVID-19. Both conserved end residues are part of each CDR3. A D gene is named only where the DNA matches it firmly. Rows may omit the clone size; those that give it use once, few, many or a size class.

abundance,j_gene,v_gene,d_gene,CDR3nt,CDR3aa
.,TRBJ2-4,TRBV13,.,TGTGCCAGCAGCTTAGTGCCCGGGGGAGGAGGTATAGGAGCCAAAAACATTCAGTACTTC,CASSLVPGGGGIGAKNIQYF
few,TRBJ2-5,TRBV15,TRBD1,TGTGCCACCGGACAGGGGCCTATGAAGACCCAGTACTTC,CATGQGPMKTQYF
.,TRBJ1-5,TRBV2,.,TGTGCCAGCAGACTCGTGGCAGGGAATCAGCCCCAGCATTTT,CASRLVAGNQPQHF
once,TRBJ1-3,TRBV9,.,TGTGCCAGCAGCGAACCAGGCTCTGGAAACACCATATATTTT,CASSEPGSGNTIYF
few,TRBJ1-5,TRBV5-6,.,TGTGCCAGCAGCTCTGACAGTTATAGCAATCAGCCCCAGCATTTT,CASSSDSYSNQPQHF
.,TRBJ2-3,TRBV7-9,.,TGTGCCAGCAGCTTCGGGGGCACAGATACGCAGTATTTT,CASSFGGTDTQYF
.,TRBJ1-5,TRBV7-8,.,TGTGCCAGCAGCTTACACAGGGCGAGCAATCAGCCCCAGCATTTT,CASSLHRASNQPQHF
.,TRBJ1-1,TRBV30,.,TGTGCCTGGAGTGTTGAGTCTGAAGCTTTCTTT,CAWSVESEAFF
.,TRBJ1-2,TRBV11-2,TRBD1,TGTGCCAGCAGCTTAGGTCATCGGGGACAGGGCTATGGCTACACCTTC,CASSLGHRGQGYGYTF
.,TRBJ2-1,TRBV27,.,TGTGCCAGCAGTTTAAGCCTTGTCAGGGATTTCGATGAGCAGTTCTTC,CASSLSLVRDFDEQFF
.,TRBJ1-4,TRBV7-9,.,TGTGCCAGCAGCCCCGGTGATGAACGGAATGAAAAACTGTTTTTT,CASSPGDERNEKLFF
.,TRBJ1-3,TRBV29-1,.,TGCAGCGTATCTACAGGTCTGGGTGGAAACACCATATATTTT,CSVSTGLGGNTIYF
.,TRBJ2-1,TRBV2,.,TGTGCCAGCAGTATTACTTTTGTCGGCAATGAGCAGTTCTTC,CASSITFVGNEQFF
.,TRBJ2-7,TRBV5-6,.,TGTGCCAGCAGCTTGTCCAGGGCCTACGAGCAGTACTTC,CASSLSRAYEQYF
.,TRBJ2-1,TRBV5-6,.,TGTGCCAGCAGCTTAACGGGGAATGAGCAGTTCTTC,CASSLTGNEQFF
.,TRBJ2-1,TRBV10-3,TRBD2,TGTGCCACAGGGGACCTAGCGGGAGGCGACAATGAGCAGTTCTTC,CATGDLAGGDNEQFF
.,TRBJ1-1,TRBV10-3,.,TGTGCCATCGCCGGGGCCCGGGGGTTGAACACTGAAGCTTTCTTT,CAIAGARGLNTEAFF
many,TRBJ2-5,TRBV5-4,TRBD2,TGTGCCAGCACGTCGGCTAGCGGGAGGGAGAAGACCCAGTACTTC,CASTSASGREKTQYF
.,TRBJ2-5,TRBV7-2,TRBD2,TGTGCCAGCAGACCTACTAGCGGGGTTTGGGAGACCCAGTACTTC,CASRPTSGVWETQYF
once,TRBJ1-2,TRBV29-1,.,TGCAGCGTTCCTGGGAGCTATGGCTACACCTTC,CSVPGSYGYTF
.,TRBJ1-4,TRBV5-8,.,TGTGCCAGCAGCTTGGGTGCAAGGAGGGAAAGCGAAAAACTGTTTTTT,CASSLGARRESEKLFF
.,TRBJ2-2,TRBV24-1,TRBD1,TGTGCCACCAGTGATTTTAATAGGACAGGGTGGACCGGGGAGCTGTTTTTT,CATSDFNRTGWTGELFF
.,TRBJ2-3,TRBV28,.,TGTGCCAGCAGTTTTTCCGGGGGTAGCACAGATACGCAGTATTTT,CASSFSGGSTDTQYF
few,TRBJ2-7,TRBV9,.,TGTGCCAGTGAAGGGGACACCAACGAGCAGTACTTC,CASEGDTNEQYF
.,TRBJ2-2,TRBV7-8,.,TGTGCCAGCAGCTTAGTCGGCAGGGGGGTCGCCGGGGAGCTGTTTTTT,CASSLVGRGVAGELFF
.,TRBJ1-2,TRBV7-9,TRBD1,TGTGCCAGCAGCGGGGACAGGAGGTTTGCTGGCTACACCTTC,CASSGDRRFAGYTF
.,TRBJ1-3,TRBV7-8,.,TGTGCCAGCAGCTTAGGACAAACACAGATCTCTGGAAACACCATATATTTT,CASSLGQTQISGNTIYF
once,TRBJ2-6,TRBV9,.,TGTGCCAGCAGGGCGGCTGGGGCCAACGTCCTGACTTTC,CASRAAGANVLTF
.,TRBJ2-3,TRBV11-2,.,TGTGCCAGCAGCCCCCTGTACGGGAAGGTGGGAGCTACGCAGTATTTT,CASSPLYGKVGATQYF
.,TRBJ2-3,TRBV13,TRBD1,TGTGCCAGCAGCTTAGTCGGGACAGTGTCTAGCACAGATACGCAGTATTTT,CASSLVGTVSSTDTQYF
.,TRBJ2-3,TRBV5-1,TRBD1,TGCGCCAGCAGCTCGGGGGGGACAGGGGTCCCAGATACGCAGTATTTT,CASSSGGTGVPDTQYF
.,TRBJ2-2,TRBV6-1,.,TGTGCCAGCAGTGAAAGGGGGTCCATCCGACCGGACACCGGGGAGCTGTTTTTT,CASSERGSIRPDTGELFF
.,TRBJ1-1,TRBV5-8,.,TGTGCCAGTGGCCCTACAGGGATGAATACTGAAGCTTTCTTT,CASGPTGMNTEAFF
once,TRBJ1-2,TRBV29-1,.,TGCAGCGTTGAAGATGGGGGCCGCCTCTATGGCTACACCTTC,CSVEDGGRLYGYTF
.,TRBJ2-1,TRBV7-9,.,TGTGCCAGCAGCTTGAGGGTCGGGACCTACAATGAGCAGTTCTTC,CASSLRVGTYNEQFF
.,TRBJ2-1,TRBV28,.,TGTGCCAGCATGGGCAGCAGCTCCTACAATGAGCAGTTCTTC,CASMGSSSYNEQFF
.,TRBJ2-5,TRBV5-1,TRBD2,TGCGCCAGCGGGGTAGCGGGGGCCCAAGAGACCCAGTACTTC,CASGVAGAQETQYF
.,TRBJ1-1,TRBV9,.,TGTGCCAGCAGCGACCCTCCTCGGGATGCGAACACTGAAGCTTTCTTT,CASSDPPRDANTEAFF
.,TRBJ1-2,TRBV10-3,TRBD1,TGTGCCATCAGTGAGGACGGGACAGGGGGTAATAACTATGGCTACACCTTC,CAISEDGTGGNNYGYTF
.,TRBJ1-6,TRBV7-9,TRBD1,TGTGCCAGCAGCTTACCGGGACAGGGAACTTTTCCCCTCCACTTT,CASSLPGQGTFPLHF
.,TRBJ1-4,TRBV4-3,.,TGCGCCAGCAGCCCGGGGGATTTTAATGAAAAACTGTTTTTT,CASSPGDFNEKLFF
few,TRBJ1-6,TRBV29-1,.,TGCAGCGCGGCGAGCTCCTATAATTCACCCCTCCACTTT,CSAASSYNSPLHF
.,TRBJ2-7,TRBV27,.,TGTGCCAGCATGGGCCTATCGGGGGACGAGCAGTACTTC,CASMGLSGDEQYF
few,TRBJ1-1,TRBV6-1,.,TGTGCCAGCAGTGAATTCGGCCGGAGGAACGCTGAAGCTTTCTTT,CASSEFGRRNAEAFF
.,TRBJ1-1,TRBV19,.,TGTGCCAGTAGTATCGGCAGGGCAAACACTGAAGCTTTCTTT,CASSIGRANTEAFF
.,TRBJ2-1,TRBV4-2,TRBD1,TGTGCCAGCAGCCAAGATCCCCGGGACAGGGTATCTCAGTTCTTC,CASSQDPRDRVSQFF
once,TRBJ2-1,TRBV6-2/TRBV6-3,TRBD2,TGTGCCAGCAGTTACTCAGCTAGCGGGAGCCCCTACAATGAGCAGTTCTTC,CASSYSASGSPYNEQFF
.,TRBJ2-1,TRBV6-4,.,.,CASSTSGGSYNEQFF
.,TRBJ1-1,TRBV28,.,TGTGCCAGCAGACGACTAGGCACTGAAGCTTTCTTT,CASRRLGTEAFF
.,TRBJ2-7,TRBV6-2/TRBV6-3,.,TGTGCCAGCAGTTACTCGAGGGGGTGGAGCTACGAGCAGTACTTC,CASSYSRGWSYEQYF
.,TRBJ2-1,TRBV19,.,TGTGCCAGTAGTATAGAGTCTGTTCGCGGCAATGAGCAGTTCTTC,CASSIESVRGNEQFF
.,TRBJ2-7,TRBV9,TRBD2,TGTGCCAGCAGCGCGACTAGCGGGGGGGCCTTAGGGCAGTACTTC,CASSATSGGALGQYF
.,TRBJ1-2,TRBV29-1,.,TGCACCGGCTGGGCGGGTCATGGCTACACCTTC,CTGWAGHGYTF
.,TRBJ1-2,TRBV2,.,TGTGCCAGCATAGGACCCACGGAGACAGCATATGGCTACACCTTC,CASIGPTETAYGYTF
once,TRBJ2-7,TRBV5-4,TRBD1,TGTGCCAGCAGCTTGTGGGGGGACAGGGTCCACGAGCAGTACTTC,CASSLWGDRVHEQYF
.,TRBJ2-1,TRBV4-3,TRBD1,TGCGCCAGCAGACAAGTTGGGACAGGGTACAATGAGCAGTTCTTC,CASRQVGTGYNEQFF
.,TRBJ2-7,TRBV7-6,TRBD2,TGTGCCAGCAGCTCCTACAGCGGGGAACACTACGAGCAGTACTTC,CASSSYSGEHYEQYF
.,TRBJ2-1,TRBV12-5,TRBD1,TGTGCTAGTGGACCGGGACAGATCTCCTACAATGAGCAGTTCTTC,CASGPGQISYNEQFF
.,TRBJ2-1,TRBV7-9,.,TGTGCCAGCAGCTTACAGTGGGGATTAGCGGTTAGCTCCTACAATGAGCAGTTCTTC,CASSLQWGLAVSSYNEQFF